One and the same sample provided the 8 T cell receptor beta chains below, sequenced in a study of shared clonotypes between healthy human individuals (dated by TCRdb to about 2020). Receptor libraries were prepared by the immunoSEQ multiplex PCR assay. TCRdb mirrors the immuneACCESS table, restricted to in-frame sequences. Some clones are absent from its copies; in checked studies, under half trace to an unresolved V gene, and the reason for the others is unknown. This sample gives 1 million to 1.3 million clones in total; around 78% of them show up just once. The ten most abundant clones make up roughly 0.55% of the sample. Sequencing input: memory CD4+ T cells from PBMCs. This sample's cell subset or site label indicates: CD45RA-negative fraction. The source is a man younger than 35 in good health. Some clones in this sample may be carry-over from other donors' samples.

The chain links TRBV27 to TRBJ2-5; 9 positions agree with TRBD2. After removal of 5 bases from V and 1 base from J, the junction contained 5 bases not matched to a gene. CDR3 length: 15 residues. Germline-derived CDR1 and CDR2 are MNHEY and SMNVEV (reference sequence). For the CDR3, the DNA is TGTGCCAGCAGTGTTCGCGGGAGGGCCCAAGAGACCCAGTACTTC. Amino acids: CASSVRGRAQETQYF.

The J gene is TRBJ1-1, the V gene TRBV7-9; 9 nucleotides align to TRBD1. Looked up from germline, CDR1 is SEHNR and CDR2 is FQNEAQ (reference sequence). This CDR3 is 16 amino acids long. The V segment lost 5 bases and the J segment 5 bases; nucleotides outside the gene matches: 12. CDR3 coding DNA: TGTGCCAGCAGCCCGTTAACAGGGGGCGGTCGGACTGAAGCTTTCTTT. Its protein product is CASSPLTGGGRTEAFF.

The rearrangement joins TRBV29-1 to TRBJ1-1; the D gene is possibly TRBD1 (5 bases). The CDR3 totals 14 residues. V lost 1 base and J 3 bases, leaving 12 bases between the germline ends. CDR1 SQVTM and CDR2 ANQGSEA come from the germline V gene. The CDR3 nucleotides read TGCAGCGTTGAAGCGGTCGGGGGTCACACTGAAGCTTTCTTT. It specifies CSVEAVGGHTEAFF. The full variable domain, rest sourced from reference TRBV29-1 and TRBJ1-1, is SAVISQKPSRDICQRGTSLTIQCQVDSQVTMMFWYRQQPGQSLTLIATANQGSEATYESGFVIDKFPISRPNLTFSTLTVSNMSPEDSSIYLCSVEAVGGHTEAFFGQGTRLTVV.

V is TRBV5-4 and J is TRBJ2-3; D call uncertain. V gave up 4 bases and J gave up 4 bases, with 13 bases separating them. Germline V gene sequence: CDR1 SGHNT, CDR2 YYREEE (reference sequence). The CDR3 is 14 residues long. CDR3 DNA: TGTGCCAGCAGCCTTGGAAGGTCCCCAGATACGCAGTATTTT. Translating gives CASSLGRSPDTQYF.

V gene TRBV2 combines with J gene TRBJ2-1; 11 bases agree with TRBD2. Germline lookup yields CDR1 SNHLY and CDR2 FYNNEI. The CDR3 extends over 15 amino acids. V dropped 6 bases and J dropped 10; count of bases not matched to a gene: 11. CDR3 protein: CASRVAGGATGEQFF. The CDR3 bases are TGTGCCAGCAGGGTAGCGGGAGGGGCCACCGGAGAGCAGTTCTTC.

The chain employs TRBV4-3 and TRBJ2-7; possible D gene TRBD2, 7 bases. V lost 0 bases to trimming and J lost 1 base, with 16 bases between them. CDR3 length: 17 residues. The V gene's germline CDR1 is LGHNA and CDR2 YSLEER. CDR3: CASSQEGGGFGSYEQYF. Written as DNA, the CDR3 is TGCGCCAGCAGCCAAGAGGGGGGGGGCTTTGGTTCCTACGAGCAGTACTTC.

This rearrangement joins TRBV7-2 to TRBJ1-1; D remains ambiguous. Between the trimmed V and J ends, which lost 1 base and 3 bases, there was a span of 9 bases. Germline V gene lookup returns CDR1 SGHTA and CDR2 FQGNSA. The length of the CDR3 is 14 residues. Written as DNA, the CDR3 is TGTGCCAGCAGCTTAGGGGGTCGGTACACTGAAGCTTTCTTT. Protein sequence: CASSLGGRYTEAFF.

CDR3 nucleotides: TGTGCCAGCAGACCCCAGGGAAGAGGCCAAGAGACCCAGTACTTC. Its protein product is CASRPQGRGQETQYF. The chain couples TRBV6-1 to TRBJ2-5; D possibly corresponds to TRBD1 (5 bases). This CDR3 comprises 15 residues. The germline V gene has CDR1 MNHNS and CDR2 SASEGT. Between the trimmed V and J ends, which lost 6 bases and 1 base, there was a span of 15 bases.